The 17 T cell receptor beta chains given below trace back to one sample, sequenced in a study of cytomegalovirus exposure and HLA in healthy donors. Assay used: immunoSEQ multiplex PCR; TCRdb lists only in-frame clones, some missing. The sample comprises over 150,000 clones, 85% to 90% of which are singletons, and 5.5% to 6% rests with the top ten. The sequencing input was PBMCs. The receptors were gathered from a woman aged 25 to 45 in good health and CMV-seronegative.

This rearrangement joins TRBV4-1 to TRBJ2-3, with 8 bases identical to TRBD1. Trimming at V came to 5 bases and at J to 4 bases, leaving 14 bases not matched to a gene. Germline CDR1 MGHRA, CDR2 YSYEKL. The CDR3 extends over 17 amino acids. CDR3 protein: CASSSTPGQVLSDTQYF. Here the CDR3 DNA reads TGCGCCAGCAGCTCCACCCCGGGACAGGTCTTGTCAGATACGCAGTATTTT.

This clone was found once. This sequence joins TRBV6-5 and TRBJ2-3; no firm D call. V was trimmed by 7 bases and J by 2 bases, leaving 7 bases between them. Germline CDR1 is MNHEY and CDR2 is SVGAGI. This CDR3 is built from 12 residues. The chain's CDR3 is CASKATTDTQYF. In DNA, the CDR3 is TGTGCCAGCAAGGCCACCACAGATACGCAGTATTTT.

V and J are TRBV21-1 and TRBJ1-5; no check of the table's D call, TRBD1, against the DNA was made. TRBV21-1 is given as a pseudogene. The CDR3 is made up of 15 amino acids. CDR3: CASSEDRQGAQPQHF. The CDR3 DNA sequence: TGTGCCAGCAGCGAAGATCGACAGGGTGCCCAGCCCCAGCATTTT.

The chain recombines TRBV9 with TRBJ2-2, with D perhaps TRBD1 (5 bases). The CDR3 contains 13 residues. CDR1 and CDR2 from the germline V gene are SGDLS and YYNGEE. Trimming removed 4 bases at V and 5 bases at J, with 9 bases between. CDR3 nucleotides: TGTGCCAGCAGCCCCCGACAGACCGGGGAGCTGTTTTTT. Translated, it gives CASSPRQTGELFF.

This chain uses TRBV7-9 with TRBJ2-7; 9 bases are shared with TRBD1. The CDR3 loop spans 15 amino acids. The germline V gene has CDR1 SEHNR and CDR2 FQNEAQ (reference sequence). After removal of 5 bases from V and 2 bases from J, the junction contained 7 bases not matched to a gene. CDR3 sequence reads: CASSQRDRDAYEQYF. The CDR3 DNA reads TGTGCCAGCAGCCAACGGGACAGGGATGCCTACGAGCAGTACTTC.

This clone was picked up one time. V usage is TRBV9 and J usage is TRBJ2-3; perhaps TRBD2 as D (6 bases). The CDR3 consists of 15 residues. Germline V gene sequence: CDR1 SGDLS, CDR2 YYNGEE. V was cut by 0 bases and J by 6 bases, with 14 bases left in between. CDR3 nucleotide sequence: TGTGCCAGCAGCGTAGAGATCGGGAGAGGGGATACGCAGTATTTT. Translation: CASSVEIGRGDTQYF.

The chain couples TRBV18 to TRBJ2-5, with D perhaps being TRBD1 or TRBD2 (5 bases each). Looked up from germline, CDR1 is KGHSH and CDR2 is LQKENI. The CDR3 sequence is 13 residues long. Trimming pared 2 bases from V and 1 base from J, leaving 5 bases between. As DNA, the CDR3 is TGTGCCAGCTCACCAGGGACCCAAGAGACCCAGTACTTC. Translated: CASSPGTQETQYF. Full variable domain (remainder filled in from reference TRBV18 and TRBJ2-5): NAGVMQNPRHLVRRRGQEARLRCSPMKGHSHVYWYRQLPEEGLKFMVYLQKENIIDESGMPKERFSAEFPKEGPSILRIQQVVRGDSAAYFCASSPGTQETQYFGPGTRLLVL.

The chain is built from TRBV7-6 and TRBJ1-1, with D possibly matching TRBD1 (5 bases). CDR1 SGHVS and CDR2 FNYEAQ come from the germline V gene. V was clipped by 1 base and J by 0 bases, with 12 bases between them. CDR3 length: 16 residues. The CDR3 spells CASSLGTGDLNTEAFF. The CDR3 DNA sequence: TGTGCCAGCAGCTTAGGAACAGGAGATCTGAACACTGAAGCTTTCTTT.

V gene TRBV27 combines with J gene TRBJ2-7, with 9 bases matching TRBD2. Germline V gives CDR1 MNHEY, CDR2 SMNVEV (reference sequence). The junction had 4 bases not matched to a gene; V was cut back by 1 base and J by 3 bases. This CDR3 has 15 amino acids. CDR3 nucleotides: TGTGCCAGCAGTTTATTGGGCGGGGGGGGCTACGAGCAGTACTTC. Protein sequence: CASSLLGGGGYEQYF.

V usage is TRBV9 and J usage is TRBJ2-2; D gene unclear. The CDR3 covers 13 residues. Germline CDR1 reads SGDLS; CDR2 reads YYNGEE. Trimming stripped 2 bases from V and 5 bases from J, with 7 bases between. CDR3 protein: CASSVLETGELFF. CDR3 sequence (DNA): TGTGCCAGCAGCGTTTTAGAGACCGGGGAGCTGTTTTTT.

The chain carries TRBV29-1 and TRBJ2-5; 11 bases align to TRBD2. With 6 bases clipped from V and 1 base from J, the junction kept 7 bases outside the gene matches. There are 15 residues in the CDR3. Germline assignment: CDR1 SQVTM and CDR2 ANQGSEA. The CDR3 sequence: CSVSTSGGSQETQYF. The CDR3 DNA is TGCAGCGTCTCTACTAGCGGGGGATCCCAAGAGACCCAGTACTTC.

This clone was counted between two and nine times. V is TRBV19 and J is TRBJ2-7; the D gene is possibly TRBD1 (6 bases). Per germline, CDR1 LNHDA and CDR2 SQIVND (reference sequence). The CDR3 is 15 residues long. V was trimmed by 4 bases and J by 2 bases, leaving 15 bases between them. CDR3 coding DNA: TGTGCCAGTAGTACCACCCGGGACAACCCCTACGAGCAGTACTTC. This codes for CASSTTRDNPYEQYF.

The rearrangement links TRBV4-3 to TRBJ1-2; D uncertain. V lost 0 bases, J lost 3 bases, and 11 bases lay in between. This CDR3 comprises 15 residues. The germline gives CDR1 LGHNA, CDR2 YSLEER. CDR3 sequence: CASSQDAQPYYGYTF. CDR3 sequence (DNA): TGCGCCAGCAGCCAAGATGCACAGCCCTACTATGGCTACACCTTC.

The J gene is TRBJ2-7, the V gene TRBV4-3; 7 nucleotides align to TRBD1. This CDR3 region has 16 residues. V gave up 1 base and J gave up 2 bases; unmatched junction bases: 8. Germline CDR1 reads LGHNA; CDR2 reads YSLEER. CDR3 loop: CASSQGLRQGAYEQYF. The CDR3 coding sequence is TGCGCCAGCAGCCAAGGTCTCAGGCAGGGGGCCTACGAGCAGTACTTC.

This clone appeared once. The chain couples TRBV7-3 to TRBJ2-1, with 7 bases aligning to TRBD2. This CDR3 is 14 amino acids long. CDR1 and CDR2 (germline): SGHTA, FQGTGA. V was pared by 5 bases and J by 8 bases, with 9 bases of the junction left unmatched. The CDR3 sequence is CASSLSGTTHEQFF. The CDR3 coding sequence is TGTGCCAGCAGCCTTAGTGGGACTACTCATGAGCAGTTCTTC. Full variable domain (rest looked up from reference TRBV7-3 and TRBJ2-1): GAGVSQTPSNKVTEKGKYVELRCDPISGHTALYWYRQSLGQGPEFLIYFQGTGAADDSGLPNDRFFAVRPEGSVSTLKIQRTERGDSAVYLCASSLSGTTHEQFFGPGTRLTVL.

Here the CDR3 reads CASTHNGYEQYF. CDR3 DNA: TGTGCCAGCACCCACAACGGCTACGAGCAGTACTTC. This sequence joins TRBV27 and TRBJ2-7; no clear D. V lost 7 bases and J 3 bases, leaving 10 bases between the germline ends. CDR3 length: 12 amino acids. Germline CDR1 MNHEY, CDR2 SMNVEV (reference sequence).

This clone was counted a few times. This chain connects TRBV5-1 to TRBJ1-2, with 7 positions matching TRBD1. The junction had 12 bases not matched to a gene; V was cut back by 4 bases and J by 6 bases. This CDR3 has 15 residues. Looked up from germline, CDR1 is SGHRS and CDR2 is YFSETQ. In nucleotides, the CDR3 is TGCGCCAGCAGCCGCCAACCCGGGACAGCAGATGGCTACACCTTC. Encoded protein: CASSRQPGTADGYTF.